The 21 T cell receptor beta chains below all came from one sample that was sequenced in a study of shared clonotypes between healthy human individuals (TCRdb year 2020). Receptor amplification or capture employed the immunoSEQ multiplex PCR assay. As stored in TCRdb, this immuneACCESS dataset retains in-frame rearrangements with V and J assigned. A fraction of the clones does not appear; measured against another copy, unresolved V genes explain less than half of the discrepancy, and the remainder lacks a known reason. This sample holds more than 1.2 million clones; approximately 98.5% were observed only once. The ten most abundant clones make up under 0.45% of the sample. The sequenced sample was naive CD4+ T cells sorted from blood. This specimen's cell subset or site label, interpreted: CD45RA+ positively selected. These receptors all stem from a man aged 25-45 years in good health.

The V call is TRBV19, the J call TRBJ1-4, with TRBD1 as a possible D gene (5 bases). Germline CDR1 and CDR2: LNHDA and SQIVND (reference sequence). V lost 10 bases, J lost 1 base, and 13 bases lay in between. This CDR3 is built from 14 residues. Here the CDR3 reads CATLLQGTNEKLFF. CDR3 in DNA: TGTGCCACCCTACTTCAGGGAACTAATGAAAAACTGTTTTTT.

The chain is built from TRBV30 and TRBJ1-3; unclear D gene. The CDR3 contains 11 residues. From germline, CDR1 is GTSNPN and CDR2 SVGIG (reference sequence). The CDR3 coding sequence is TGTGCAAGCAGTTCTGGAAACACCATATATTTT. Encoded protein: CASSSGNTIYF.

The CDR3 coding sequence is TGTGCCAGCGGACCGGGGCTCCAGCCGGAGTGGTACAATGAGCAGTTCTTC. Its protein product is CASGPGLQPEWYNEQFF. This chain links TRBV27 with TRBJ2-1; D assignment may be TRBD1 or TRBD2 (5 bases each). The CDR3 runs to 17 residues. Germline-derived CDR1 and CDR2 are MNHEY and SMNVEV (reference sequence). Trimming took off 8 bases at V and 4 bases at J, with 24 bases between the two ends.

This clone was observed a handful of times. This CDR3 reads CASSFRDRYEQYF. In nucleotides, the CDR3 is TGTGCCAGCAGTTTCCGGGACAGGTACGAGCAGTACTTC. V usage is TRBV28 and J usage is TRBJ2-7; 8 nucleotides line up with TRBD1. The V and J ends lost 3 bases and 4 bases, in that order; junction bases with no gene match: 2. There are 13 residues in the CDR3. From germline, CDR1 is MDHEN and CDR2 SYDVKM.

The gene calls are TRBV19 and TRBJ2-7; 10 nucleotides agree with TRBD2. The J segment lost 2 bases and the V segment lost 2 bases, leaving 3 bases of the junction unmatched. This CDR3 is built from 15 residues. Germline V gives CDR1 LNHDA, CDR2 SQIVND (reference sequence). The CDR3 is CASSITSGNPYEQYF. The CDR3 region has the DNA TGTGCCAGTAGTATAACTAGCGGGAACCCCTACGAGCAGTACTTC.

V usage is TRBV21-1 and J usage is TRBJ1-2. TRBV21-1 is described as a pseudogene. This CDR3 has 18 amino acids. CDR3 residues: CASSKDGPFGRENYGYTF. CDR3 in DNA: TGTGCCAGCAGCAAAGATGGGCCGTTTGGACGGGAGAACTATGGCTACACCTTC.

This chain uses TRBV18 with TRBJ1-4, with a tentative D call TRBD1 (5 bases). The CDR3 has 13 residues. Looked up from germline, CDR1 is KGHSH and CDR2 is LQKENI. Trimming cost V 3 bases and J 8 bases, with 10 bases left between them. The chain's CDR3 is CASSPPGQEKLFF. Here the CDR3 DNA reads TGTGCCAGCTCACCTCCGGGGCAAGAAAAACTGTTTTTT.

The chain recombines TRBV19 with TRBJ2-1; D may correspond to TRBD1 or TRBD2 (5 bases each). CDR3 size: 13 residues. The germline gives CDR1 LNHDA, CDR2 SQIVND (reference sequence). V was trimmed by 1 base and J by 6 bases, leaving 7 bases between them. CDR3 in amino acids: CASSIGGANEQFF. The CDR3 nucleotides are TGTGCCAGTAGTATAGGAGGGGCCAATGAGCAGTTCTTC. Full variable domain (rest looked up from reference TRBV19 and TRBJ2-1): DGGITQSPKYLFRKEGQNVTLSCEQNLNHDAMYWYRQDPGQGLRLIYYSQIVNDFQKGDIAEGYSVSREKKESFPLTVTSAQKNPTAFYLCASSIGGANEQFFGPGTRLTVL.

The V gene is TRBV9, the J gene TRBJ2-5; TRBD2 is a possible D gene (6 bases). V lost 2 bases and J 0 bases, leaving 11 bases between the germline ends. Germline CDR1 and CDR2: SGDLS and YYNGEE. This CDR3 spans 15 amino acids. In DNA, the CDR3 is TGTGCCAGCAGCGTTTCCGGGACTCACCAAGAGACCCAGTACTTC. Encoded protein: CASSVSGTHQETQYF.

The chain couples TRBV5-1 to TRBJ2-3, with a possible D match to TRBD1 (7 bases). Germline V gene data show CDR1 as SGHRS and CDR2 as YFSETQ. V was pared by 4 bases and J by 0 bases, with 12 bases between. The CDR3 sequence is 15 residues long. DNA of the CDR3: TGCGCCAGCAGCACCGCGGGACAGAGCACAGATACGCAGTATTTT. Protein: CASSTAGQSTDTQYF.

The gene calls are TRBV19 and TRBJ2-1; tentative D call: TRBD1 (5 bases). The CDR3 length is 16 residues. Looked up from germline, CDR1 is LNHDA and CDR2 is SQIVND (reference sequence). V shed 5 bases and J shed 6 bases, with 20 bases lying between them. In DNA form, the CDR3 reads TGTGCCAGTAGTCCGTTTAGCTTGCAGGACACCAATGAGCAGTTCTTC. Amino acids: CASSPFSLQDTNEQFF.

V gene TRBV5-1 combines with J gene TRBJ2-3, with D unclear. The CDR3 is made up of 13 amino acids. V lost 0 bases to trimming and J lost 3 bases, with 5 bases between them. Germline loops: CDR1 SGHRS, CDR2 YFSETQ. CDR3 sequence: CASSLAETDTQYF. CDR3 nucleotide sequence: TGCGCCAGCAGCTTGGCAGAAACAGATACGCAGTATTTT.

A note on this clone: The sample contains more than one DNA sequence encoding this CDR3. V usage is TRBV5-1 and J usage is TRBJ1-3; 7 nucleotides agree with TRBD1. This CDR3 has 14 residues. Losses at the gene ends were 5 bases for V and 4 bases for J; bases not matched to a gene: 6. Germline CDR1 SGHRS, CDR2 YFSETQ. CDR3 sequence: CASSLGTDGNTIYF. As DNA, the CDR3 is TGCGCCAGCAGTCTAGGGACAGACGGAAACACCATATATTTT.

The rearrangement joins TRBV4-3 to TRBJ2-1; D gene unclear. The CDR3 has 16 residues. Germline V CDR1 and CDR2: LGHNA, YSLEER. Trimming pared 1 base from V and 3 bases from J, leaving 13 bases between. The CDR3 DNA reads TGCGCCAGCAGCCAAGTCTTTGGTGGGAACTACAATGAGCAGTTCTTC. Translating it yields CASSQVFGGNYNEQFF.

The chain employs TRBV2 and TRBJ2-7; weak D call: TRBD1 (6 bases). The V end was cut by 1 base, the J end by 2 bases, with 18 bases between. CDR3 length: 17 amino acids. Per the germline V gene, CDR1 is SNHLY and CDR2 is FYNNEI. Here the CDR3 reads CASSEGRFWTDTYEQYF. The DNA for the CDR3 is TGTGCCAGCAGTGAAGGTCGATTTTGGACAGATACCTACGAGCAGTACTTC.

The chain combines TRBV6-1 with TRBJ2-1; 11 bases line up with TRBD2. Per germline, CDR1 MNHNS and CDR2 SASEGT. J lost 8 bases, V lost 3 bases, and 15 bases had no gene match. The CDR3 totals 18 residues. The DNA of the CDR3 is TGTGCCAGCAGTGACGAGGGGCTACTAGCGGGAGTGAGCTATGAGCAGTTCTTC. As protein: CASSDEGLLAGVSYEQFF.

This clone was detected once. The CDR3 reads CASSRNRGPNTEAFF. DNA for the CDR3: TGTGCCAGCAGCCGTAACAGGGGCCCCAACACTGAAGCTTTCTTT. This sequence joins TRBV14 and TRBJ1-1; TRBD1 aligns across 7 bases. The CDR3 totals 15 residues. Germline V gives CDR1 SGHDN, CDR2 FVKESK. Losses at the gene ends were 4 bases for V and 2 bases for J; bases not matched to a gene: 7.

DNA for the CDR3: TGTGCCATCAGTGCTAACCCGAGGGCAGGGGGCGGGAATGAGCAGTTCTTC. Translation: CAISANPRAGGGNEQFF. The chain couples TRBV10-3 to TRBJ2-1, with 8 bases matching TRBD1. The germline gives CDR1 ENHRY, CDR2 SYGVKD. There are 17 residues in the CDR3. Trimming took 4 bases from V and 7 from J; bases not matched to a gene: 15.

The rearrangement uses TRBV27 and TRBJ1-5; no firm D call. Germline assignment: CDR1 MNHEY and CDR2 SMNVEV (reference sequence). V was cut by 5 bases and J by 2 bases, with 16 bases left in between. This CDR3 comprises 16 residues. In nucleotides, the CDR3 is TGTGCCAGCAGTCCCACCCACCAAGGACGCAATCAGCCCCAGCATTTT. Its protein is CASSPTHQGRNQPQHF.

This clone showed up just once. The genes are TRBV5-1 and TRBJ2-2; 8 bases map to TRBD1. This CDR3 is built from 15 residues. From germline, CDR1 is SGHRS and CDR2 YFSETQ. Trimming cost V 0 bases and J 6 bases; bases outside gene matches: 4. The CDR3 loop is CASSLDQGAAGELFF. The CDR3 bases are TGCGCCAGCAGCTTGGACCAGGGGGCTGCCGGGGAGCTGTTTTTT.

J is TRBJ2-7 and V is TRBV15; D unclear. The germline V gene has CDR1 LNHNV and CDR2 YYDKDF (reference sequence). The ends were cut back, 0 bases at V and 0 bases at J, with 9 bases in the middle. The CDR3 is 15 residues long. Here the CDR3 DNA reads TGTGCCACCAGCAGAGATTACGGCAGCTCCTACGAGCAGTACTTC. Translated: CATSRDYGSSYEQYF.